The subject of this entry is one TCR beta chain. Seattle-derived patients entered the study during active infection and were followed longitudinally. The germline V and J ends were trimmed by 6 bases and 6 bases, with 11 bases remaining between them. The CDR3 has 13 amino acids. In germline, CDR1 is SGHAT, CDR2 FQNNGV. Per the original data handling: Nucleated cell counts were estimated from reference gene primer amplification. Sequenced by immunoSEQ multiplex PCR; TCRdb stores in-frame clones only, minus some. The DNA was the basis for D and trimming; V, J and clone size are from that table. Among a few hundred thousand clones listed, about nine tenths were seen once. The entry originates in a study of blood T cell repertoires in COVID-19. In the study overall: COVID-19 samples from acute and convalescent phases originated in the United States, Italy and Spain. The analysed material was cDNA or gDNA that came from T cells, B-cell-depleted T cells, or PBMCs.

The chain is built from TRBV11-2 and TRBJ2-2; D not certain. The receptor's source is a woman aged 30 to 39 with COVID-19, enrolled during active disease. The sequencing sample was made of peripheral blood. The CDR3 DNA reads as TGTGCCAGCAGTCAAGCGCGAGCCGGGGAGCTGTTTTTT. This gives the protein CASSQARAGELFF.